The sequence of this TCR beta chain was determined in a study of T cell responses to AZD1222 COVID-19 vaccine. CDR1 is SGHAT and CDR2 is FQNNGV in the germline V gene. The CDR3 totals 15 residues. V lost 3 bases and J 3 bases, leaving 13 bases between the germline ends. Clones were sequenced by immunoSEQ multiplex PCR, and TCRdb holds only the in-frame ones, with some missing. The table records some 170,000 clones, 85% to 90% of them present only once. The V gene is TRBV11-2, the J gene TRBJ2-3; a possible D gene is TRBD2 (5 bases). The TCR was taken from an adult in good health. Sequences were derived from peripheral blood, sampled on day 0 of AZD1222 vaccination. CDR3 sequence reads: CASSFTFGVTDTQYF. The CDR3 DNA is TGTGCCAGCAGCTTCACATTCGGGGTTACAGATACGCAGTATTTT.